This T cell receptor (beta chain) was found in a study of T cells in Graves' hyperthyroidism and ophthalmopathy. Overall study findings and caveats: Most expanded thyroid clonotypes above 0.001 recurred in blood.

Patients were excluded because of uncontrolled infection, other autoimmune disease, pregnancy or lactation. Diagnoses rested on clinical symptoms, serum thyroxine and TRAb, thyroid ultrasound and orbital computed tomography. The germline CDR1 and CDR2 sequences are MNHEY and SVGEGT. The CDR3 runs to 12 residues. Deletions cut 6 bases from V and 7 bases from J, with 12 bases between. This clonotype showed up just a few times. Its antigen is unknown. Using RNA transcripts as the source, TCR beta CDR3 regions were amplified. The HTBI primer set served for first-round RT-PCR of the TCR CDR3. TCRdb re-called the multiplex PCR reads with MiXCR, one entry per CDR3 protein. The sample contains roughly 500,000 distinct CDR3 sequences, 46% of which appear only once.

Sequencing used peripheral blood or thyroid tissue (not recorded which). The sequence derives from an adult woman with Graves' disease, either hyperthyroidism or ophthalmopathy (not recorded which). The chain is built from TRBV6-2 or TRBV6-3 and TRBJ1-1; D ambiguous. The CDR3 DNA sequence: TGTGCCAGCAGGAGCCTCAGCATTGAAGCTTTCTTT. This translates into CASRSLSIEAFF.